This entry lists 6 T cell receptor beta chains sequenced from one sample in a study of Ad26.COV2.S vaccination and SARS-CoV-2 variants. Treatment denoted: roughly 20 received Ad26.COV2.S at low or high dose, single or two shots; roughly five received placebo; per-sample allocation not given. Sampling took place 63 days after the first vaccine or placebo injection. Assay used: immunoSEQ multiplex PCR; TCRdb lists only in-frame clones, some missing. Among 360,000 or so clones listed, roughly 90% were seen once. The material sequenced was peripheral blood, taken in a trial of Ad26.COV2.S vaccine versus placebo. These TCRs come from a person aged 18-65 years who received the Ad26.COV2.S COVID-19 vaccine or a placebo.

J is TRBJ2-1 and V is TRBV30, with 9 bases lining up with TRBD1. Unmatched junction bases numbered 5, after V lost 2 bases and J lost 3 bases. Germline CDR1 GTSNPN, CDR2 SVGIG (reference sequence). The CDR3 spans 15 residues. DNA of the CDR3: TGTGCCTGGAGTAGGAGGACAGGGGTCTACAATGAGCAGTTCTTC. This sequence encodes CAWSRRTGVYNEQFF.

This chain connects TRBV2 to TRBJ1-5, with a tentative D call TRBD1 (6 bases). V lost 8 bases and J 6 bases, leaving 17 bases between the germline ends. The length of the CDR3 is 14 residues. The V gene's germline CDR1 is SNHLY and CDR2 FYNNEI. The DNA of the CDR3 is TGTGCCAGCCAGTGGGGGGCGGGGGGTCAGCCCCAGCATTTT. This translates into CASQWGAGGQPQHF.

DNA of the CDR3: TGCGCCAGCAGAAAGGGACTAGCGGCTTTCTCTGGGGCCAACGTCCTGACTTTC. Translated: CASRKGLAAFSGANVLTF. The chain combines TRBV5-1 with TRBJ2-6; TRBD2 matches at 11 bases. Trimming took 5 bases from V and 0 from J; bases not matched to a gene: 7. CDR1 is SGHRS, CDR2 YFSETQ, per germline. The CDR3 covers 18 residues.

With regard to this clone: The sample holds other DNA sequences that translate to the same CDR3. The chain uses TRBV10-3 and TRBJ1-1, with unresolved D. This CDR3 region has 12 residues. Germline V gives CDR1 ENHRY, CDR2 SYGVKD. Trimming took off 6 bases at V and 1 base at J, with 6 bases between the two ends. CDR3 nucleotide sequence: TGTGCCATCAGACGGGAGAACACTGAAGCTTTCTTT. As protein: CAIRRENTEAFF.

CDR3 bases: TGTGCCAGCTCCTGGGACAGATATCAGCCCCAGCATTTT. Amino acid sequence: CASSWDRYQPQHF. The chain is built from TRBV18 and TRBJ1-5; 7 bases align to TRBD1. Trimming removed 6 bases from V and 5 bases from J; junction bases left unmatched: 4. Germline V gene sequence: CDR1 KGHSH, CDR2 LQKENI. The CDR3 extends over 13 amino acids.

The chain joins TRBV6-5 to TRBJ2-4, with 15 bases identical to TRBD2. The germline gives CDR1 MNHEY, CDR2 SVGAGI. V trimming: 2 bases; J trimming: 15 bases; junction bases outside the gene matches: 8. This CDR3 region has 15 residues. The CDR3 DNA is TGTGCCAGCAGTTACACCCCCGGGACTAGCGGGAGGTTGTACTTC. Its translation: CASSYTPGTSGRLYF.